The clone carrying this T cell receptor beta chain has a count of ten or more. RNA transcripts served as the template for amplifying TCR beta CDR3 regions. The primer set for the first-round RT-PCR of the TCR CDR3 was HTBI. From the multiplex PCR reads, TCRdb called clonotypes with MiXCR, one entry per CDR3 protein. The sample carries some 300,000 distinct CDR3 sequences, roughly 17% recorded once. These data originate in a study of T cells in Graves' hyperthyroidism and ophthalmopathy. V lost 5 bases, J lost 2 bases, and 13 bases lay in between. This CDR3 has 15 amino acids. Germline V CDR1 and CDR2: SEHNR, FQNEAQ (reference sequence).

This clonotype was sampled from a young man with Graves' hyperthyroidism. The chain has TRBV7-9 and TRBJ2-1; possibly TRBD2 for D (5 bases). The sequencing input was blood. DNA of the CDR3: TGTGCCAGCAGCGGACTTAAGGAGGCCTACAATGAGCAGTTCTTC. Its protein is CASSGLKEAYNEQFF.